Following are 3 T cell receptor beta chains from one sample sequenced in a study of T cell repertoires in cytomegalovirus infection. Via MiXCR, TCRdb re-called the reads, giving one row per CDR3 protein. The data show under 150,000 distinct CDR3 sequences, roughly a quarter seen once. The antigens of these receptors remain unknown. The sequenced material came from PBMCs, sequenced either directly or after in vitro stimulation (not recorded which). These receptors all come from a human donor in good health (CMV status not recorded). Some clones in this sample may be carry-over from other donors' samples.

This clonotype appeared a few times. This chain uses TRBV6-1 with TRBJ2-1, with no clear D. Germline V gives CDR1 MNHNS, CDR2 SASEGT. The germline V and J ends were trimmed by 5 bases and 7 bases, with 18 bases remaining between them. The CDR3 is 15 residues long. CDR3 amino acids: CASSLGFPLVNEQFF. The CDR3, as DNA: TGTGCCAGCAGTTTGGGCTTCCCGCTTGTTAATGAGCAGTTCTTC.

This clonotype was seen at least ten times. The V gene is TRBV7-2, the J gene TRBJ2-3; 7 bases agree with TRBD1. Trimming took 4 bases from V and 5 from J; bases not matched to a gene: 6. CDR1 and CDR2 from the germline V gene are SGHTA and FQGNSA. The CDR3 covers 14 residues. This CDR3 reads CASSSTGFGDTQYF. The CDR3 nucleotides read TGTGCCAGCAGCTCGACAGGGTTCGGAGATACGCAGTATTTT.

The DNA of the CDR3 is TGTGCCAGCAGCCTCCGGCCAAAGAACACTGAAGCTTTCTTT. The encoded protein is CASSLRPKNTEAFF. V and J are TRBV11-2 and TRBJ1-1; D unclear. The germline CDR1 and CDR2 sequences are SGHAT and FQNNGV. This CDR3 region has 14 residues. V lost 5 bases to trimming and J lost 1 base, with 11 bases between them.